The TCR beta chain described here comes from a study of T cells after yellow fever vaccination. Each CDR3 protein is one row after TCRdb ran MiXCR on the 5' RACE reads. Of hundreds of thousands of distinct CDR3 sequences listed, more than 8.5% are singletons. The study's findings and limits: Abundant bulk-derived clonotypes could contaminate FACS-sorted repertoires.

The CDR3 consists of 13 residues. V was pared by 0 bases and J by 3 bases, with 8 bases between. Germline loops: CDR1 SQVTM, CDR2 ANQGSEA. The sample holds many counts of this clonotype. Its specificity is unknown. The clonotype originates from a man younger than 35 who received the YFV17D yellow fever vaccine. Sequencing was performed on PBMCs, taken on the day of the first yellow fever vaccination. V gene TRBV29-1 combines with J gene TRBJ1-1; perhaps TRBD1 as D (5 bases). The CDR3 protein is CSVEDRGDTEAFF. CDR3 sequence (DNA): TGCAGCGTTGAAGACCGGGGGGACACTGAAGCTTTCTTT.